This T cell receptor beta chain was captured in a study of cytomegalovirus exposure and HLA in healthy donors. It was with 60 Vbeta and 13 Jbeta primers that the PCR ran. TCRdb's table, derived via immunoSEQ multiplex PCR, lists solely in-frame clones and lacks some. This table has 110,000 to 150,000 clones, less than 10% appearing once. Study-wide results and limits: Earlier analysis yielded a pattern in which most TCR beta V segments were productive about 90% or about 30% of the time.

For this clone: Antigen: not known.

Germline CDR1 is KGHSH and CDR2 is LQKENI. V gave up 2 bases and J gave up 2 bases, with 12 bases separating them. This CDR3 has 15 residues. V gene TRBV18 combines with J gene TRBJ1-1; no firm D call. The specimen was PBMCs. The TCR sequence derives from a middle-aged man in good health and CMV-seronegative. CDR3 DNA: TGTGCCAGCTCACCAAATCTTGGCGGAAACACTGAAGCTTTCTTT. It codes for CASSPNLGGNTEAFF.